The next 2 T cell receptor beta chains were all read from a single sample in a study of technical replicates of blood from four donors. Using immunoSEQ multiplex PCR, the repertoire was profiled, and TCRdb retains in-frame clones only, with some absent. The sample lists around 100,000 clones; approximately 95% were seen once. Sequencing was performed on T cells isolated from PBMCs. The receptor set was obtained from a human donor in good health.

CDR3 residues: CATIGQGGTEAFF. The CDR3 coding sequence is TGTGCCACTATAGGACAGGGAGGCACTGAAGCTTTCTTT. V is TRBV6-5 and J is TRBJ1-1; 8 nucleotides line up with TRBD1. Germline lookup yields CDR1 MNHEY and CDR2 SVGAGI. The J segment lost 4 bases and the V segment lost 10 bases, leaving 8 bases of the junction unmatched. This CDR3 region has 13 residues.

The V gene is TRBV30, the J gene TRBJ1-1; 7 positions match TRBD1. Germline V lookup: CDR1 GTSNPN, CDR2 SVGIG (reference sequence). The V segment lost 8 bases and the J segment 11 bases; nucleotides outside the gene matches: 11. This CDR3 region has 11 residues. The CDR3 nucleotides read TGTGCCGGAATAAAACAGGGGAACGCTTTCTTT. Its protein product is CAGIKQGNAFF.